The text below deals with one T cell receptor (beta chain). As yet, its antigen is unknown. Some clones are missing from TCRdb's copy, which holds only in-frame ones; the method was immunoSEQ multiplex PCR. The sample holds 60,000 to 75,000 clones, around 87% seen once. The data stem from a study of OX40 agonist ivuxolimab in advanced cancers. Study-level results: CD8+ T cells showed, on average, more clonal expansion than CD4+ cells. In the 0.1-3.0 mg/kg groups, partial responders showed among the lowest expansion.

Autoimmune disease history or systemic immunosuppression was exclusionary. CDR1 SGHRS and CDR2 YFSETQ come from the germline V gene. Germline trimming cut 8 bases from V and 5 bases from J; bases unmatched to any gene: 8. This CDR3 contains 13 residues. The clonotype originates from an adult with an advanced solid tumor such as melanoma, head and neck, liver or kidney cancer. The chain employs TRBV5-1 and TRBJ2-7; 9 nucleotides agree with TRBD2. The sample in question was CD4+ or CD8+ T cells sorted from blood, obtained in a trial of the OX40 agonist ivuxolimab. In DNA, the CDR3 is TGCGCCAGTTCCGGGACTAGCTCGCACGAGCAGTACTTC. Its translation is CASSGTSSHEQYF.